This T cell receptor (beta chain) was sequenced during a study of cytomegalovirus exposure and HLA in healthy donors. Unrecorded immune exposure was likely among donors, who were nominally healthy when sampled. In regard to this clone: What it recognizes is unknown.

The primer mix had 60 Vbeta and 13 Jbeta primers. Assay: immunoSEQ multiplex PCR; the TCRdb copy retains only in-frame clones and omits some. The table includes more than 70,000 clones, over 60% detected once. The CDR3 is 13 amino acids. V gave up 5 bases and J gave up 0 bases, with 7 bases separating them. Germline values: CDR1 LGHNT, CDR2 FRNRAP. Regarding the study as a whole: In presence/absence analyses, roughly uniform sequencing depth across donors was assumed.

This TCR was sampled from a man aged 35 to 55 in good health and CMV-seropositive. Sequencing was done on a sample of PBMCs. V gene TRBV12-5 combines with J gene TRBJ1-1; weak D call: TRBD1 (5 bases). CDR3 DNA sequence: TGTGCTAGTGGTACACAGGTGAACACTGAAGCTTTCTTT. Translated: CASGTQVNTEAFF.